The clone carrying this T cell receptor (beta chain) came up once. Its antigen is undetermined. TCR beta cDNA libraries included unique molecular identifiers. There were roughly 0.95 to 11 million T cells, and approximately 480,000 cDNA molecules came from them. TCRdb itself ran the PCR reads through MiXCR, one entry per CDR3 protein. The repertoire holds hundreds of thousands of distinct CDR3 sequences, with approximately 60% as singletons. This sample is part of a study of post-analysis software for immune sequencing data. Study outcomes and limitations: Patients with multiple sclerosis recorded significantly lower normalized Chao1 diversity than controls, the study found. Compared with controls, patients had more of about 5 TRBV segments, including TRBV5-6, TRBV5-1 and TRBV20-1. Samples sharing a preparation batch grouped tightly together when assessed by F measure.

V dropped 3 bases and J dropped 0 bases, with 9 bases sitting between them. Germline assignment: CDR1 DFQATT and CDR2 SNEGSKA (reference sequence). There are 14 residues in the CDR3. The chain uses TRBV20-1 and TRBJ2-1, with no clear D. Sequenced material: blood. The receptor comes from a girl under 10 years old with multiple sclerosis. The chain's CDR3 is CSASYRNSYNEQFF. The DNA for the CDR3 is TGCAGTGCTAGTTACCGAAACTCCTACAATGAGCAGTTCTTC.